This T cell receptor (beta chain) stems from a study of memory CD4+ T cells and cytomegalovirus serostatus. Single viable CD3+CD4+CD8-CD45RO+ cells were sorted as the memory CD4+ T cells. Data came from immunoSEQ multiplex PCR; TCRdb stores just in-frame clones and leaves some out. In the table there are over 35,000 clones, about 73% of which are singletons. The CDR3 has 16 residues. The germline V gene has CDR1 SGHTA and CDR2 FQGNSA. The V end lost 1 base, the J end lost 2 bases, and 13 bases lay between the germline ends. Concerning this clone: Its antigen is unidentified.

Overall study results and limits: About 40% of the roughly 160 known CMV-associated TCRbeta sequences appeared in CD4+ memory.

The chain uses TRBV7-2 and TRBJ2-3; no firm D call. The clonotype originates from an adult in good health and CMV-seronegative. The sequenced material came from memory CD4+ T cells from blood. In DNA form, the CDR3 reads TGTGCCAGCAGCTTAGAGGGTCGTTCGCTCACAGATACGCAGTATTTT. This encodes CASSLEGRSLTDTQYF. Using reference TRBV7-2 and TRBJ2-3 for the parts outside the CDR3, the full variable domain is GAGVSQSPSNKVTEKGKDVELRCDPISGHTALYWYRQSLGQGLEFLIYFQGNSAPDKSGLPSDRFSAERTGGSVSTLTIQRTQQEDSAVYLCASSLEGRSLTDTQYFGPGTRLTVL.